The present entry profiles one T cell receptor (beta chain) with its context. As yet, its antigen is unknown. CDR1 is SGHTA, CDR2 FQGTGA, per germline. CDR3 length: 15 residues. The germline V and J ends were trimmed by 2 bases and 0 bases, with 10 bases remaining between them. Sequencing used immunoSEQ multiplex PCR; TCRdb keeps in-frame clones, though not all of them. The sample has 50,000 or so clones; approximately 70% are singletons. These data belong to a study of PD-1 blockade in classical Hodgkin lymphoma. Study-wide results and limits: Patients who initiated nivolumab within 1 year of ASCT were excluded. The drivers behind the repertoire differences, possibly disease activity or prior therapy, remain undefined. Unlike CD8+ TCR diversity, which did not rise significantly by C4D1, CD4+ TCR diversity did.

There was relapse after autologous stem cell transplantation in every patient, and there was variation in brentuximab vedotin exposure. V is TRBV7-3 and J is TRBJ1-1; tentatively, D is TRBD1 (5 bases). Specimen: peripheral blood mononuclear cells (PBMCs), collected before the second cycle of nivolumab. The sequence was collected from a human donor with classical Hodgkin lymphoma. The DNA of the CDR3 is TGTGCCAGCAGCTTAGTTCCAGGGATGAACACTGAAGCTTTCTTT. It is translated as CASSLVPGMNTEAFF.